The sequence of this T cell receptor beta chain was determined in a study of blood T cell repertoires in COVID-19. Turning to the study itself: The United States, Italy and Spain supplied acute and convalescent COVID-19 samples. T cells, B-cell-depleted T cells, or PBMCs supplied cDNA or gDNA.

CDR3 length: 17 residues. In germline, CDR1 is LNHDA, CDR2 SQIVND (reference sequence). Trimming took 3 bases from V and 5 from J; bases not matched to a gene: 13. The authors' processing: Estimation of nucleated cell counts relied on the amplification of reference gene primers. Profiled with immunoSEQ multiplex PCR; TCRdb holds only in-frame clones, not every one. The DNA was the basis for D and trimming; V, J and clone size are from that table. The sample consists of around 240,000 clones, around four fifths of them appearing once. This TCR derives from a woman older than 75 with acute or convalescent COVID-19. The sequenced sample was peripheral blood. The gene calls are TRBV19 and TRBJ1-5, with 7 nucleotides matching TRBD1. DNA of the CDR3: TGTGCCAGTAGTATTAAACAGGGGTGGGGGGATTATCAGCCCCAGCATTTT. Protein: CASSIKQGWGDYQPQHF.